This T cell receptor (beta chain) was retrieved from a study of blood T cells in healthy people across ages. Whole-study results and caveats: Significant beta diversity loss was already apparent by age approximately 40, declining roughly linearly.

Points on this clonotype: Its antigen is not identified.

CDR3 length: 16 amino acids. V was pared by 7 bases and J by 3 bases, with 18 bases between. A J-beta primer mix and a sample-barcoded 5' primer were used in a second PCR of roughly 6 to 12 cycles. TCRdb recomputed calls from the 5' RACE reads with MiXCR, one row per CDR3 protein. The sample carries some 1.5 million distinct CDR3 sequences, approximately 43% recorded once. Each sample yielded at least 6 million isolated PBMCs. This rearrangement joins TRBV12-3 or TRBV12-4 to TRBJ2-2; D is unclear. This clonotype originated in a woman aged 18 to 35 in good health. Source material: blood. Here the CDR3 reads CASTPSRQYDTGELFF. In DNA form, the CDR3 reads TGTGCCAGCACCCCCAGTAGACAATATGACACCGGGGAGCTGTTTTTT.